The 18 T cell receptor beta chains in this list originate from one sample, sequenced in a study of blood T cell repertoires in COVID-19. Sequencing was performed with immunoSEQ multiplex PCR; in TCRdb, only in-frame clones are kept and a portion is missing. This table has more than 85,000 clones, about 84% appearing once. The sequencing input was peripheral blood. The receptors come from a human donor in a cohort sampled during active COVID-19.

This clone was found once. This rearrangement joins TRBV2 to TRBJ1-6; possibly TRBD1 for D (6 bases). The CDR3 runs 15 residues. V was clipped by 5 bases and J by 6 bases, with 14 bases between them. Germline V lookup: CDR1 SNHLY, CDR2 FYNNEI. The CDR3, as DNA: TGTGCCAGCAGTTCCCCTACAGGGTCTAATTCACCCCTCCACTTT. It yields the protein CASSSPTGSNSPLHF. The full variable domain, in which reference TRBV2 and TRBJ1-6 provide the parts outside the CDR3, is EPEVTQTPSHQVTQMGQEVILRCVPISNHLYFYWYRQILGQKVEFLVSFYNNEISEKSEIFDDQFSVERPDGSNFTLKIRSTKLEDSAMYFCASSSPTGSNSPLHFGNGTRLTVT.

The chain recombines TRBV6-1 with TRBJ2-4, with D maybe TRBD2 (5 bases). The CDR3 runs to 15 residues. V lost 1 base, J lost 8 bases, and 15 bases lay in between. Germline V gene data show CDR1 as MNHNS and CDR2 as SASEGT. The DNA of the CDR3 is TGTGCCAGCAGTGAAGGAGGGTCGACTACGGACATTCAGTACTTC. This translates into CASSEGGSTTDIQYF.

The V and J genes are TRBV18 and TRBJ1-2; 8 positions agree with TRBD1. V shed 1 base, J shed 2 bases, and the junction held 3 bases outside the gene matches. CDR1 is KGHSH, CDR2 LQKENI, per germline. The CDR3 runs to 15 residues. The CDR3 reads CASSPLTGVNYGYTF. CDR3 DNA sequence: TGTGCCAGCTCACCACTGACAGGGGTCAACTATGGCTACACCTTC.

The chain recombines TRBV6-2 or TRBV6-3 with TRBJ1-5, with 8 bases that match TRBD1. CDR1 is MNHEY and CDR2 is SVGEGT in the germline V gene. The CDR3 is 17 amino acids. J lost 0 bases, V lost 6 bases, and 10 bases had no gene match. CDR3 nucleotides: TGTGCCAGCAGCTCCAATACAGGGGGTCATAGCAATCAGCCCCAGCATTTT. Amino acid sequence: CASSSNTGGHSNQPQHF.

This clone came up a few times. The chain joins TRBV19 to TRBJ2-7; the D gene is possibly TRBD1 (6 bases). The CDR3 extends over 15 amino acids. Trimming took off 4 bases at V and 0 bases at J, with 13 bases between the two ends. Germline V gene sequence: CDR1 LNHDA, CDR2 SQIVND (reference sequence). The CDR3 sequence is CASSSPGASSYEQYF. CDR3 sequence (DNA): TGTGCCAGTAGTAGTCCAGGGGCGAGCTCCTACGAGCAGTACTTC.

This clone was recorded a few times. The rearrangement joins TRBV24-1 to TRBJ2-7; weak D call: TRBD1 (6 bases). From germline, CDR1 is KGHDR and CDR2 SFDVKD. V lost 6 bases to trimming and J lost 5 bases, with 13 bases between them. The CDR3 runs to 13 residues. In DNA form, the CDR3 reads TGTGCCACCAGTTCACAGGGAATCAACGAGCAGTACTTC. Its translation: CATSSQGINEQYF.

The CDR3 region is CATAGAGRGSYEQYF. The CDR3 nucleotides are TGTGCCACCGCTGGGGCAGGGCGGGGATCCTACGAGCAGTACTTC. This chain links TRBV10-3 with TRBJ2-7, with D possibly TRBD2 on 6 matching bases. This CDR3 has 15 residues. Trimming removed 10 bases at V and 1 base at J, with 20 bases between. CDR1 and CDR2 from the germline V gene are ENHRY and SYGVKD.

The V call is TRBV27, the J call TRBJ1-2, with 7 bases matching TRBD1. CDR3 size: 13 residues. Germline lookup yields CDR1 MNHEY and CDR2 SMNVEV (reference sequence). J lost 4 bases, V lost 4 bases, and 3 bases had no gene match. CDR3: CASSSGTVYGYTF. CDR3 sequence (DNA): TGTGCCAGCAGTTCTGGGACAGTCTATGGCTACACCTTC.

As DNA, the CDR3 is TGTGCCAGCAGCCATCCGGTGGGGAGCTCTGGAAACACCATATATTTT. It encodes CASSHPVGSSGNTIYF. The chain recombines TRBV7-6 with TRBJ1-3; D unresolved. The ends were cut back, 5 bases at V and 0 bases at J, with 14 bases in the middle. The CDR3 runs to 16 residues. Germline V gives CDR1 SGHVS, CDR2 FNYEAQ.

V gene TRBV5-1 combines with J gene TRBJ2-7; 10 bases agree with TRBD1. Trimming took 3 bases from V and 0 from J; bases not matched to a gene: 3. Looked up from germline, CDR1 is SGHRS and CDR2 is YFSETQ. The CDR3 loop spans 15 amino acids. The CDR3 sequence is CASSSTGGSSYEQYF. DNA of the CDR3: TGCGCCAGCAGCTCGACAGGGGGCAGCTCCTACGAGCAGTACTTC.

The chain has TRBV10-2 and TRBJ1-1; a weak D match, TRBD1 (5 bases). This CDR3 is built from 13 residues. The V end was cut by 7 bases, the J end by 4 bases, with 13 bases between. Germline CDR1 is WSHSY and CDR2 is SAAADI. CDR3 amino acids: CASKRGGGTEAFF. In DNA form, the CDR3 reads TGCGCCAGCAAACGCGGGGGTGGCACTGAAGCTTTCTTT.

The CDR3, as DNA: TGTGCCAGCAGCCTGACAGGGGCTGGAAACACCATATATTTT. As protein: CASSLTGAGNTIYF. J is TRBJ1-3 and V is TRBV6-5; 8 nucleotides line up with TRBD1. This CDR3 contains 14 residues. The V gene end was trimmed by 6 bases and the J gene end by 2 bases; junction bases not matched to a gene: 3. The germline V gene encodes CDR1 MNHEY and CDR2 SVGAGI.

The chain recombines TRBV28 with TRBJ2-5, with 7 bases fitting TRBD1. V was pared by 5 bases and J by 1 base, with 16 bases of the junction left unmatched. Germline CDR1 MDHEN, CDR2 SYDVKM. This CDR3 has 18 residues. The CDR3 DNA reads as TGTGCCAGCAGTGGGAGCCGTTGGACAGGTGGGACCCAAGAGACCCAGTACTTC. Amino acid sequence: CASSGSRWTGGTQETQYF.

The chain joins TRBV2 to TRBJ2-7, with D perhaps TRBD2 (5 bases). CDR1 and CDR2 (germline): SNHLY, FYNNEI. The V end was cut by 3 bases, the J end by 7 bases, with 16 bases between. The CDR3 contains 14 residues. The CDR3 region is CASSDPGQREEQYF. CDR3 DNA sequence: TGTGCCAGCAGTGATCCCGGGCAGAGGGAAGAGCAGTACTTC.

Concerning this clone itself: Other DNA variants within this sample encode the same CDR3. V is TRBV18 and J is TRBJ2-1, with TRBD1 identical over 7 bases. The CDR3 covers 15 residues. The germline CDR1 and CDR2 sequences are KGHSH and LQKENI. V lost 0 bases, J lost 3 bases, and 2 bases stayed unmatched. The CDR3 DNA reads TGTGCCAGCTCACCACCGGCAGGGGGCTACAATGAGCAGTTCTTC. Translation gives CASSPPAGGYNEQFF.

The rearrangement links TRBV5-1 to TRBJ2-3, with TRBD1 identical over 8 bases. CDR1 is SGHRS and CDR2 is YFSETQ in the germline V gene. With V trimmed by 1 base and J by 3 bases, 4 bases remained unmatched. The CDR3 runs to 15 residues. CDR3 coding DNA: TGCGCCAGCAGCTTGCAGGGGGCGCGTACAGATACGCAGTATTTT. Translation gives CASSLQGARTDTQYF.

In DNA, the CDR3 is TGTGCCAGCAGCGAACAGGGAAACGAGCAGTACTTC. It encodes CASSEQGNEQYF. The chain links TRBV7-9 to TRBJ2-7; possible D gene TRBD1, 6 bases. Trimming left V 5 bases short and J 5 bases short, with 10 bases between. The CDR3 runs 12 residues. CDR1 and CDR2 (germline): SEHNR, FQNEAQ (reference sequence).

The chain joins TRBV6-4 to TRBJ1-3, with D hard to call. The V and J ends lost 3 bases and 0 bases respectively, with 12 bases between them. This CDR3 comprises 16 residues. The germline V gene encodes CDR1 MRHNA and CDR2 SNTAGT. The chain's CDR3 is CASSDGHLASGNTIYF. The CDR3 DNA reads as TGTGCCAGCAGTGATGGGCACCTTGCCTCTGGAAACACCATATATTTT.